One and the same sample provided the 9 T cell receptor beta chains below, sequenced in a study of control samples from healthy donors and cancer patients. Data came from immunoSEQ multiplex PCR; TCRdb stores just in-frame clones and leaves some out. The sample holds 210,000 or so clones, around 90% seen once. The source material was blood. Every receptor here comes from a man in his thirties or forties in good health.

The chain joins TRBV7-3 to TRBJ1-2; TRBD1 matches at 7 bases. Trimming at V came to 4 bases and at J to 5 bases, leaving 4 bases not matched to a gene. Germline V gene data show CDR1 as SGHTA and CDR2 as FQGTGA. There are 13 residues in the CDR3. The CDR3 sequence is CASSSQTGYGYTF. CDR3 sequence (DNA): TGTGCCAGCAGCTCCCAGACAGGGTATGGCTACACCTTC.

In its sample, this clone was seen a few times. The V gene is TRBV20-1, the J gene TRBJ1-6, with D tentatively TRBD1 (5 bases). Germline V gives CDR1 DFQATT, CDR2 SNEGSKA (reference sequence). The ends were cut back, 3 bases at V and 8 bases at J, with 17 bases in the middle. The CDR3 is made up of 15 amino acids. CDR3 sequence: CSASRGYGADSPLHF. The CDR3 DNA reads as TGCAGTGCTAGTCGTGGGTACGGGGCGGATTCACCCCTCCACTTT.

The chain links TRBV25-1 to TRBJ1-2, with 8 bases matching TRBD1. From germline, CDR1 is MGHDK and CDR2 SYGVNS. This CDR3 is 14 amino acids long. The V and J ends lost 3 bases and 8 bases, in that order; junction bases with no gene match: 8. CDR3 nucleotide sequence: TGTGCCAGCAGTGATGGACAGGGAACGCGAGGCTACACCTTC. This gives the protein CASSDGQGTRGYTF.

The chain is built from TRBV6-6 and TRBJ1-3; D is unclear. V lost 5 bases and J 3 bases, leaving 14 bases between the germline ends. The CDR3 has 15 residues. Germline V gives CDR1 MNHNY, CDR2 SVGAGI (reference sequence). As DNA, the CDR3 is TGTGCCAGCAGTACCCGAACAATAGATGGAAACACCATATATTTT. Protein sequence: CASSTRTIDGNTIYF.

This clone was detected a few times. The chain links TRBV7-9 to TRBJ2-2, with 8 bases aligning to TRBD2. J was trimmed by 6 bases and V by 4 bases; bases with no gene match: 7. Per the germline V gene, CDR1 is SEHNR and CDR2 is FQNEAQ (reference sequence). This CDR3 region has 15 residues. The CDR3: CASSSPGGVAGELFF. The CDR3 bases are TGTGCCAGCAGCTCCCCGGGAGGGGTGGCCGGGGAGCTGTTTTTT.

The chain joins TRBV30 to TRBJ2-7; possibly TRBD1 or TRBD2 for D (5 bases each). Germline V gives CDR1 GTSNPN, CDR2 SVGIG (reference sequence). This CDR3 spans 14 amino acids. V was cut by 0 bases and J by 3 bases, with 12 bases left in between. CDR3 in amino acids: CAWSVGDGDYEQYF. CDR3 DNA: TGTGCCTGGAGTGTAGGGGACGGAGACTACGAGCAGTACTTC.

The rearrangement uses TRBV7-2 and TRBJ1-6; TRBD1 agrees at 7 bases. Trimming at V came to 5 bases and at J to 10 bases, leaving 11 bases not matched to a gene. Germline V gives CDR1 SGHTA, CDR2 FQGNSA. The CDR3 spans 15 residues. DNA for the CDR3: TGTGCCAGCAGCCCCCACAGGGGAGCGGGATCACCCCTCCACTTT. Amino acids: CASSPHRGAGSPLHF. The complete variable domain, with remaining parts taken from reference TRBV7-2 and TRBJ1-6, reads GAGVSQSPSNKVTEKGKDVELRCDPISGHTALYWYRQSLGQGLEFLIYFQGNSAPDKSGLPSDRFSAERTGGSVSTLTIQRTQQEDSAVYLCASSPHRGAGSPLHFGNGTRLTVT.

CDR3 nucleotide sequence: TGCGCCAGCAGCTTGGAGGCGGGGGGCACCTACGAGCAGTACTTC. Amino acid sequence: CASSLEAGGTYEQYF. The chain combines TRBV5-1 with TRBJ2-7; 8 bases align to TRBD2. Per the germline V gene, CDR1 is SGHRS and CDR2 is YFSETQ. This CDR3 comprises 15 residues. Unmatched junction bases numbered 4, after V lost 0 bases and J lost 2 bases.

On this clone itself: One end of the junction varies from germline; a read error may be responsible. CDR3 DNA sequence: TGTGCCAGCAGTTTAGACAGGGGGTTCGGCTACACCTTC. Translated: CASSLDRGFGYTF. The chain joins TRBV7-2 to TRBJ1-2; TRBD1 matches 9 bases. CDR1 and CDR2 (germline): SGHTA, FQGNSA. This CDR3 comprises 13 residues.